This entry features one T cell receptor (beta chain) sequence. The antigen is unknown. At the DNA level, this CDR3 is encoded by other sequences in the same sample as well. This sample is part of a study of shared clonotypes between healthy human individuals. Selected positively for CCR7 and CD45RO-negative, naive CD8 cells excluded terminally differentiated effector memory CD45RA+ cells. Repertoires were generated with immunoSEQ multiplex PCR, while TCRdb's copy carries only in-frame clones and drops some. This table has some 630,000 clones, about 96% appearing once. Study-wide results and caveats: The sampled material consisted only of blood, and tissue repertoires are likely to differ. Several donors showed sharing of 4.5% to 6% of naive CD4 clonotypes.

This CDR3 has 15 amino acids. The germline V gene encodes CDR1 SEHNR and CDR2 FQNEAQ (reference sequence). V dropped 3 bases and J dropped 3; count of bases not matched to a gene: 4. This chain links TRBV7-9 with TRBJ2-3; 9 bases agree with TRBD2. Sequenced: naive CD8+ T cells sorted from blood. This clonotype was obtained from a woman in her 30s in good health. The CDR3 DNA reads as TGTGCCAGCAGCTTCGGTACTAGCGGGACAGATACGCAGTATTTT. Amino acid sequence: CASSFGTSGTDTQYF.